This T cell receptor beta chain was observed in a study of shared clonotypes between healthy human individuals (TCRdb year 2020). Describing the broader study: A couple of women and a few men aged 18 to 49 years were included in the cohort. To increase sequencing depth and limit assay-specific biases, TCR repertoire library preparation and sequencing were carried out by different laboratories using diverse techniques. Leukapheresis yielded between about 0.85 and 9 billion PBMCs per donor. For each donor, CD4 naive and CD4 memory were each run on three plates, CD8 naive on two plates, and CD8 memory on one plate. To estimate repertoire size and how much clonotype sharing occurs between individuals, the study deeply sequenced the blood TCR repertoires of five healthy adults. Results and caveats for the whole study, not just this receptor: Estimated clonotype richness was generally larger for naive than for memory subsets. About 4.5% of naive CD4, around 4% of naive CD8, approximately 2.2% of memory CD4, and 0.4% of memory CD8 clonotypes were shared across several donors. Even with the large sequencing depth, rarefaction of the sorted-subset datasets indicated that sequencing was incomplete. Only blood was sampled, and tissue TCR repertoires likely differ from those in blood. Compared with non-shared clonotypes, the clonotypes found in all four sorted-subset donors had higher generation probabilities. Based on pairwise subsampling, the degree of clonotype sharing among donors was expected to be affected by sequencing depth. Because the study included a small number of donors, the genetic and exposure-history diversity represented was limited.

TCR CDR3 regions were amplified from genomic DNA by multiplex PCR using the deep immunoSEQ assay. Extracted genomic DNA from each cell subset was distributed evenly across all wells of several immunoSEQ 96-well plates, and each plate was treated as a replicate. For sorted subsets, 200 to 250 ng of genomic DNA, equivalent to tens of thousands of T cell genomes, went into each replicate PCR. Purified libraries were quantified with a Qubit 3.0 fluorometer, sized on a Bioanalyzer 2100, and re-quantified with the KAPA Library Quantification kit. Each immunoSEQ 96-well plate was sequenced on its own single-read 150-cycle Illumina NextSeq 550 flow cell. Per the authors' processing: The immunoSEQ output contained only junctional sequences without quality scores, so filtering could not match that applied to full-length reads. Sequences were annotated with PyIR, a Python wrapper for IgBLAST v1.9, using IMGT germline references to assign V/J genes and CDR3. Reads were removed for weak V/J assignments (E-value above 1e-6), missing CDR3, stop codons, out-of-frame junctions, or ambiguous translated residues. A V3J clonotype was defined by an identical inferred V gene, J gene, and CDR3 amino acid sequence. The percentage overlap between two repertoires was calculated by dividing the number of shared unique clonotypes by the size of the smaller repertoire. RTK rarefaction, the Chao1 estimator, and Recon v2.1 estimates of unobserved clonotypes were used to assess repertoire richness. Generation probabilities were computed with OLGA for all TCRbeta clonotypes obtained by the gDNA method from several donors. The clones in this table, taken by TCRdb from immuneACCESS, are in-frame only. Not every clone is retained; where verified, under half of the shortfall comes from an unresolved V gene, and the cause of the rest is unknown. That table gives V, J and clone size, and the DNA gave D and trimming. In this sample the table shows roughly 1,500,000 clones, 95% to 99% of which occur a single time. The ten largest clones add up to roughly 0.4% of the sample.

Inclusive of the bounding cysteine and phenylalanine, the CDR3 is 14 residues long. Of all the DNA, just the CDR3 is kept, 42 bases in frame from base 1. The junction carries 23 bases between V and J, which are trimmed by 5 bases and 13 bases respectively. For CDR1 and CDR2, the germline V gene lists MNHNS and SASEGT. On this clone: Its antigen is still unknown. Base qualities are not recorded, but no much larger clone differs from it by a single base.

Healthy HIV-negative adults with no recently reported acute infections or vaccinations were included as donors. Every donor was a Caucasian adult residing in Nashville, Tennessee, USA. CD4+ T cells were enriched by magnetic negative selection, after which naive cells were positively selected on CD45RA and the negative fraction was taken as the memory subset. Blood was obtained by leukapheresis, after which PBMCs were separated by Ficoll-Histopaque density gradient centrifugation and cryopreserved in liquid nitrogen vapor phase. Purity and quantity of every magnetically sorted T cell population were checked by analytical flow cytometry. Genomic DNA was isolated from every sorted fraction and measured by UV absorbance on a Nanodrop 2000c.

The receptor chain draws on TRBV6-1 and TRBJ2-5; a tentative D call is TRBD2 (7 bases match). This receptor was obtained from a man aged 30 to 45 in good health. Sequencing used naive CD4+ T cells sorted from blood. Per the publication, the cell subset or site label means: CD45RA+ positively selected. CDR3 protein: CASSQGGERTLSYF. The sequenced DNA: TGTGCCAGCAGTCAAGGGGGGGAAAGAACCCTCTCGTACTTC.